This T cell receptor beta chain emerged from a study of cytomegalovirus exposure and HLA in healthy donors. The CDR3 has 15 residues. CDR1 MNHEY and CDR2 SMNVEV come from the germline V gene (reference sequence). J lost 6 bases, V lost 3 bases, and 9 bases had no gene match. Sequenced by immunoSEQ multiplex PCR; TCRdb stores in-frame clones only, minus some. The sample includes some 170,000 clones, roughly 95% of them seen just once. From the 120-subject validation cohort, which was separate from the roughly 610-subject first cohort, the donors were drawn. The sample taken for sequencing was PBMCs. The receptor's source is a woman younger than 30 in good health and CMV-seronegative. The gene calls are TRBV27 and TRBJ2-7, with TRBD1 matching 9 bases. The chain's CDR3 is CASSFWDRVPIEQYF. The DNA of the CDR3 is TGTGCCAGCAGTTTCTGGGACAGGGTCCCCATCGAGCAGTACTTC.